Below are 13 T cell receptor beta chains sequenced from a single sample in a study of glioma-infiltrating T cells after dendritic cell vaccination. The table came from immunoSEQ multiplex PCR; TCRdb's copy has only in-frame clones and leaves some out. The data hold 93,000 or so clones, with roughly 79% observed a single time. The sample here was blood, taken before dendritic cell vaccination. The origin of the receptors is a human donor with glioblastoma.

This clone was found a few times. This chain joins TRBV27 and TRBJ1-3, with a possible D match to TRBD1 (6 bases). From germline, CDR1 is MNHEY and CDR2 SMNVEV (reference sequence). The CDR3 loop spans 14 amino acids. Trimming took 5 bases from V and 0 from J, leaving 8 bases between them. CDR3 in amino acids: CASSPGDSGNTIYF. CDR3 nucleotide sequence: TGTGCCAGCAGTCCAGGGGACTCTGGAAACACCATATATTTT.

V and J are TRBV7-9 and TRBJ1-1; maybe TRBD1 (5 bases). CDR3 length: 14 residues. The V end was cut by 1 base, the J end by 1 base, with 7 bases between. Per germline, CDR1 SEHNR and CDR2 FQNEAQ (reference sequence). The CDR3, as DNA: TGTGCCAGCAGCTTAGGGGGGGGGAACACTGAAGCTTTCTTT. It yields the protein CASSLGGGNTEAFF.

The V and J genes are TRBV18 and TRBJ1-1; the D gene is possibly TRBD1 (6 bases). In germline, CDR1 is KGHSH, CDR2 LQKENI. The CDR3 contains 14 residues. Trimming stripped 3 bases from V and 1 base from J, with 9 bases between. The CDR3 DNA is TGTGCCAGCTCACCCCGGACAGAGAACACTGAAGCTTTCTTT. Amino acid sequence: CASSPRTENTEAFF.

The chain is built from TRBV4-3 and TRBJ2-1; TRBD1 agrees at 8 bases. Germline loops: CDR1 LGHNA, CDR2 YSLEER. The ends lost 4 bases at V and 9 bases at J; junction bases unmatched: 5. The CDR3 spans 13 residues. CDR3 sequence (DNA): TGCGCCAGCAGCCCGGGACAGGCGACTGAGCAGTTCTTC. Its protein product is CASSPGQATEQFF.

The CDR3 sequence: CASSERQGTPYGYTF. The CDR3 coding sequence is TGTGCCAGCAGTGAGCGACAGGGGACCCCCTATGGCTACACCTTC. The chain has TRBV27 and TRBJ1-2, with 8 bases fitting TRBD1. Germline-derived CDR1 and CDR2 are MNHEY and SMNVEV (reference sequence). Losses at the gene ends were 5 bases for V and 4 bases for J; bases not matched to a gene: 9. CDR3 size: 15 residues.

DNA of the CDR3: TGCGCCAGCAGCATAGAGACAGGGTCAAACACTGAAGCTTTCTTT. It translates to CASSIETGSNTEAFF. This sequence joins TRBV5-1 and TRBJ1-1; 7 positions agree with TRBD1. J was trimmed by 2 bases and V by 4 bases; bases with no gene match: 8. CDR1 is SGHRS and CDR2 is YFSETQ in the germline V gene. This CDR3 region has 15 residues.

The V and J genes are TRBV10-3 and TRBJ2-5; TRBD2 aligns across 10 bases. The CDR3 contains 13 residues. V was clipped by 8 bases and J by 5 bases; unmatched bases: 5. Germline CDR1 and CDR2: ENHRY and SYGVKD. CDR3 sequence reads: CAIGSGGEETQYF. CDR3 nucleotides: TGTGCCATCGGAAGCGGGGGGGAGGAGACCCAGTACTTC.

Written as DNA, the CDR3 is TGCGCCAGCAGCCAATTAGTCGCGCCCCTTGGCGGGGAGCTGTTTTTT. It is translated as CASSQLVAPLGGELFF. V usage is TRBV4-1 and J usage is TRBJ2-2; D ambiguous. The V end was cut by 2 bases, the J end by 7 bases, with 17 bases between. The CDR3 extends over 16 amino acids. The V gene's germline CDR1 is MGHRA and CDR2 YSYEKL.

This chain uses TRBV19 with TRBJ2-3; 7 bases map to TRBD2. The V segment lost 5 bases and the J segment 4 bases; nucleotides outside the gene matches: 0. This CDR3 spans 12 amino acids. The germline CDR1 and CDR2 sequences are LNHDA and SQIVND (reference sequence). CDR3 amino acids: CASSRGADTQYF. CDR3 DNA sequence: TGTGCCAGTAGTCGGGGGGCAGATACGCAGTATTTT.

V is TRBV6-6 and J is TRBJ1-2; D unresolved. V lost 6 bases and J 6 bases, leaving 17 bases between the germline ends. The CDR3 totals 14 residues. From germline, CDR1 is MNHNY and CDR2 SVGAGI (reference sequence). CDR3 coding DNA: TGTGCCAGCAGCCGAGACTTGTCGGGGAATGGCTACACCTTC. Translation: CASSRDLSGNGYTF.

This CDR3 reads CASSLSSRVQAFF. The DNA for the CDR3 is TGTGCCAGCAGCTTATCCAGCAGGGTTCAAGCTTTCTTT. This chain connects TRBV11-1 to TRBJ1-1, with D maybe TRBD1 (5 bases). V gave up 2 bases and J gave up 9 bases, with 13 bases separating them. This CDR3 has 13 residues. Germline V CDR1 and CDR2: SGHAT, FQDESV (reference sequence).

The rearrangement links TRBV18 to TRBJ1-2; D is possibly TRBD1 (6 bases). The CDR3 covers 15 residues. V was cut by 3 bases and J by 7 bases, with 18 bases left in between. Germline loops: CDR1 KGHSH, CDR2 LQKENI. For the CDR3, the DNA is TGTGCCAGCTCACCCTTTCAGACAGGCGGCCTTGGCTACACCTTC. It translates to CASSPFQTGGLGYTF.

The rearrangement links TRBV27 to TRBJ1-5; D possibly corresponds to TRBD1 (5 bases). Germline CDR1 and CDR2: MNHEY and SMNVEV (reference sequence). The CDR3 sequence is 17 residues long. Trimming took off 2 bases at V and 0 bases at J, with 14 bases between the two ends. CDR3 sequence reads: CASSLKGHPLSNQPQHF. The CDR3 coding sequence is TGTGCCAGCAGTTTAAAAGGACATCCTCTTAGCAATCAGCCCCAGCATTTT.